A single sample gave rise to the 10 T cell receptor beta chains below, sequenced in a study of blood T cells in healthy people across ages (dated by TCRdb to between 2015 and 2016). The method behind the library was 5' RACE. Sequencing took place on an Illumina HiSeq 2500. The second PCR ran for roughly 7 to 11 cycles and used a J-beta primer mix along with a sample-barcoded 5' primer. The raw public data were reprocessed by TCRdb itself: fastp quality trimming at Q25, MiXCR clonotype calling, in-frame beta chains only. Each record represents a unique CDR3 protein, reported with the most common genes and DNA among its rows. The sample table lists approximately 800,000 distinct CDR3 sequences, around 62% of them with a count of one. Of the sample, roughly 26% is held by the ten largest clones. The sample comprised blood. These receptors originate from a man aged 30-40 years in good health.

The chain employs TRBV7-8 and TRBJ2-6; D remains unclear. V was cut by 7 bases and J by 0 bases, with 10 bases left in between. Germline V lookup: CDR1 SGHVS, CDR2 FQNEAQ. This CDR3 contains 15 residues. The CDR3 DNA reads as TGTGCCAGCAACTTCCCGTACTCTGGGGCCAACGTCCTGACTTTC. Protein product: CASNFPYSGANVLTF.

The chain links TRBV27 to TRBJ2-5; D remains ambiguous. The V and J ends lost 8 bases and 1 base respectively, with 8 bases between them. Germline lookup yields CDR1 MNHEY and CDR2 SMNVEV (reference sequence). CDR3 size: 12 residues. As DNA, the CDR3 is TGTGCCAGCTTGGATGTCCAAGAGACCCAGTACTTC. Residues: CASLDVQETQYF.

The chain combines TRBV6-2 or TRBV6-3 with TRBJ2-3; D is unresolved. V was cut by 2 bases and J by 3 bases, with 15 bases left in between. CDR3 length: 16 amino acids. Germline V gives CDR1 MNHEY, CDR2 SVGEGT. The CDR3 sequence is CASSYRPREMTDTQYF. For the CDR3, the DNA is TGTGCCAGCAGTTACCGGCCACGAGAGATGACAGATACGCAGTATTTT.

The chain recombines TRBV27 with TRBJ2-2; TRBD1 matches 7 bases. V lost 9 bases and J lost 2; bases outside the gene matches: 6. The germline V gene has CDR1 MNHEY and CDR2 SMNVEV (reference sequence). The CDR3 contains 14 residues. The CDR3 region is CARGGTANTGELFF. In DNA, the CDR3 is TGTGCCAGAGGGGGCACGGCCAACACCGGGGAGCTGTTTTTT.

Comments on this clonotype: This may stem from a read error, because a much larger clone lies one nucleotide away. This chain connects TRBV27 to TRBJ2-7; a possible D gene is TRBD1 (6 bases). V lost 7 bases to trimming and J lost 2 bases, with 15 bases between them. In germline, CDR1 is MNHEY, CDR2 SMNVEV (reference sequence). The CDR3 length is 14 residues. In DNA form, the CDR3 reads TGTGCCAGCAACAGGGTTACTGGGGCCTACGAGCAGTACTTC. Translating gives CASNRVTGAYEQYF.

CDR3 sequence (DNA): TGCAGCGTTTGGACGGGTTCGGGGGAAAAACTGTTTTTT. Translating gives CSVWTGSGEKLFF. This chain links TRBV29-1 with TRBJ1-4; D not resolved. V shed 5 bases and J shed 8 bases, with 15 bases lying between them. CDR1 is SQVTM, CDR2 ANQGSEA, per germline. This CDR3 comprises 13 residues.

The rearrangement joins TRBV12-3 or TRBV12-4 to TRBJ2-1; 12 positions agree with TRBD1. The CDR3 runs 16 residues. V lost 3 bases to trimming and J lost 7 bases; unmatched junction nucleotides: 7. The CDR3, as DNA: TGTGCCAGCAGTTTGAGAGGGACAGGGGGCTTTAATGAGCAGTTCTTC. It translates to CASSLRGTGGFNEQFF.

The genes are TRBV6-5 and TRBJ1-2, with TRBD1 as a possible D gene (5 bases). Between the trimmed V and J ends, which lost 2 bases and 3 bases, there was a span of 16 bases. Germline CDR1 is MNHEY and CDR2 is SVGAGI. This CDR3 has 16 amino acids. The CDR3 reads CASSYRVPGLYYGYTF. The CDR3, as DNA: TGTGCCAGCAGTTACAGGGTTCCAGGGCTTTACTATGGCTACACCTTC.

The V and J genes are TRBV6-5 and TRBJ2-1; D unclear. Germline-derived CDR1 and CDR2 are MNHEY and SVGAGI. This CDR3 is 16 amino acids long. Trimming stripped 6 bases from V and 3 bases from J, with 18 bases between. The CDR3 loop reads CASRLSPVLNYNEQFF. The CDR3 bases are TGTGCCAGCAGACTTTCCCCGGTCCTAAACTACAATGAGCAGTTCTTC.

This chain joins TRBV6-5 and TRBJ1-5; unclear D gene. V was trimmed by 5 bases and J by 10 bases, leaving 15 bases between them. The CDR3 covers 13 residues. Germline CDR1 MNHEY, CDR2 SVGAGI. The CDR3 nucleotides are TGTGCCAGCAGTAGGACTCCGCATCGTCCCCAGCATTTT. Translation gives CASSRTPHRPQHF.